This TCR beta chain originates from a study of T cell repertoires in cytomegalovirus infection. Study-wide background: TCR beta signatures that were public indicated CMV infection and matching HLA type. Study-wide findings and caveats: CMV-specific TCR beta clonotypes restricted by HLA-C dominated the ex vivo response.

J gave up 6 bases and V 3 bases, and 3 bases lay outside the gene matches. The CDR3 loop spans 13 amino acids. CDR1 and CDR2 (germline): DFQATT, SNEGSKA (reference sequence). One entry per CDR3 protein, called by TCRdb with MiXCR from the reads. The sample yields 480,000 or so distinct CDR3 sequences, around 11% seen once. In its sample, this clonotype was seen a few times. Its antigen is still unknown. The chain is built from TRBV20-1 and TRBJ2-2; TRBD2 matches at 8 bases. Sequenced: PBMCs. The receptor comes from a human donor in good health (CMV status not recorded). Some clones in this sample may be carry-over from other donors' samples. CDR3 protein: CSASGRAAGELFF. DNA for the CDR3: TGCAGTGCTAGCGGGAGGGCCGCCGGGGAGCTGTTTTTT.